This T cell receptor beta chain originates from a study of T cell clonotyping in hematopoietic cell transplantation. Overall study findings and caveats: Pathologically expanded recipient clonotypes increased progressively from day 30 to day 180 as diversity fell.

Data came from immunoSEQ multiplex PCR; TCRdb stores just in-frame clones and leaves some out. There are about 16,000 clones in the sample; around 70% occur only once, and 7.5% to 10% lies in the top ten. CDR1 and CDR2 from the germline V gene are GTSNPN and SVGIG (reference sequence). The CDR3 covers 15 residues. Trimming left V 1 base short and J 0 bases short, with 10 bases between. To note about this clone: Its target is unknown.

The TCR sequence derives from a woman aged 60-75 years in good health. Some clones in this sample may be carry-over from other donors' samples. The sample was peripheral blood mononuclear cells. The chain recombines TRBV30 with TRBJ1-3; a weak D match, TRBD1 (5 bases). This CDR3 reads CAWSAGGSSGNTIYF. The DNA of the CDR3 is TGTGCCTGGAGTGCCGGGGGTAGCTCTGGAAACACCATATATTTT.